These 29 T cell receptor beta chains were all obtained from the same sample, sequenced in a study of cytomegalovirus exposure and HLA in healthy donors. Clones were read by immunoSEQ multiplex PCR, and TCRdb kept only the in-frame ones, dropping some. This sample carries some 260,000 clones, 90% of them seen once, and the ten largest clones take 3.1%. Sample: PBMCs. The receptors were gathered from a woman in her thirties in good health and CMV-seronegative.

The chain joins TRBV11-3 to TRBJ1-4; D gene ambiguous. V gave up 0 bases and J gave up 6 bases, with 8 bases separating them. CDR3 length equals 14 residues. Germline V gene lookup returns CDR1 SGHNT and CDR2 YENEEA. CDR3 residues: CASSLDYGDEKLFF. CDR3 nucleotides: TGTGCCAGCAGCTTAGATTATGGGGATGAAAAACTGTTTTTT.

V gene TRBV4-2 combines with J gene TRBJ2-1; 12 nucleotides line up with TRBD2. The V and J ends lost 7 bases and 6 bases, in that order; junction bases with no gene match: 7. The CDR3 is 15 residues long. Germline V CDR1 and CDR2: LGHNA, YNFKEQ. DNA for the CDR3: TGTGCCAGCACCATGACTAGCGGGAGTACCAATGAGCAGTTCTTC. Encoded protein: CASTMTSGSTNEQFF.

This chain connects TRBV9 to TRBJ2-7, with a weak D call TRBD1 (6 bases). Germline CDR1 reads SGDLS; CDR2 reads YYNGEE. The germline V and J ends were trimmed by 0 bases and 4 bases, with 11 bases remaining between them. The CDR3 length is 14 residues. CDR3 in DNA: TGTGCCAGCAGCGTAGGCTCCAGGGGATACGAGCAGTACTTC. Translating gives CASSVGSRGYEQYF.

This sequence joins TRBV2 and TRBJ2-7; D uncertain. CDR1 and CDR2 from the germline V gene are SNHLY and FYNNEI. Trimming took 9 bases from V and 3 from J, leaving 12 bases between them. The CDR3 is made up of 12 amino acids. The CDR3 is CASGLGFYEQYF. CDR3 bases: TGTGCCAGTGGGCTGGGATTCTACGAGCAGTACTTC.

This clone turned up a few times. The rearrangement links TRBV10-2 to TRBJ2-7, with no clear D. The CDR3 is 13 residues long. V gave up 2 bases and J gave up 7 bases, with 12 bases separating them. The germline V gene has CDR1 WSHSY and CDR2 SAAADI. The CDR3: CASSENLWQEQYF. The CDR3 DNA sequence: TGCGCCAGCAGTGAGAATTTGTGGCAGGAGCAGTACTTC.

This CDR3 reads CAIWRGEGYTF. CDR3 coding DNA: TGTGCCATCTGGCGTGGGGAAGGCTACACCTTC. The genes are TRBV6-5 and TRBJ1-2; D call uncertain. Per the germline V gene, CDR1 is MNHEY and CDR2 is SVGAGI. V lost 10 bases and J 8 bases, leaving 14 bases between the germline ends. The CDR3 has 11 residues.

This chain links TRBV4-3 with TRBJ1-1; tentatively, D is TRBD1 (5 bases). In germline, CDR1 is LGHNA, CDR2 YSLEER. With 5 bases removed from V and 4 bases from J, the gap between germline ends came to 11 bases. The CDR3 is 13 residues long. The CDR3 region has the DNA TGCGCCAGCAGCGCCTCAGGGTCCACTGAAGCTTTCTTT. This translates into CASSASGSTEAFF.

This chain links TRBV7-8 with TRBJ2-2; D is undetermined. Deletions cut 2 bases from V and 4 bases from J, with 8 bases between. Germline CDR1 reads SGHVS; CDR2 reads FQNEAQ. The CDR3 has 14 amino acids. CDR3 nucleotide sequence: TGTGCCAGCAGCTTATTTGCATTCACCGGGGAGCTGTTTTTT. This codes for CASSLFAFTGELFF.

The chain employs TRBV5-6 and TRBJ2-5, with 9 bases lining up with TRBD1. The CDR3 consists of 14 residues. Germline V gives CDR1 SGHDT, CDR2 YYEEEE. V gave up 0 bases and J gave up 4 bases; unmatched junction bases: 1. CDR3 in DNA: TGTGCCAGCAGCTTGGGACAGGGGGGAGAGACCCAGTACTTC. Its translation is CASSLGQGGETQYF.

This sequence joins TRBV5-8 and TRBJ1-2, with D unclear. There are 14 residues in the CDR3. Germline V gene lookup returns CDR1 SGHTS and CDR2 YDEGEE. Trimming left V 4 bases short and J 2 bases short, with 12 bases between. Here the CDR3 reads CASSQQKLNYGYTF. DNA for the CDR3: TGTGCCAGCAGCCAACAGAAGCTGAACTATGGCTACACCTTC. The full variable domain, rest sourced from reference TRBV5-8 and TRBJ1-2, is EAGVTQSPTHLIKTRGQQATLRCSPISGHTSVYWYQQALGLGLQFLLWYDEGEERNRGNFPPRFSGRQFPNYSSELNVNALELEDSALYLCASSQQKLNYGYTFGSGTRLTVV.

The CDR3 sequence: CASSHQRGGSYNEQFF. Written as DNA, the CDR3 is TGTGCCAGCAGCCATCAGAGGGGGGGCTCCTACAATGAGCAGTTCTTC. The V gene is TRBV11-2, the J gene TRBJ2-1; D is perhaps TRBD2 (7 bases). The V gene's germline CDR1 is SGHAT and CDR2 FQNNGV. This CDR3 has 16 amino acids. V was clipped by 5 bases and J by 0 bases, with 14 bases between them.

In its sample, this clone was seen a few times. The chain employs TRBV27 and TRBJ2-2, with 7 bases aligning to TRBD2. V dropped 7 bases and J dropped 6; count of bases not matched to a gene: 8. CDR3 length: 14 amino acids. CDR1 MNHEY and CDR2 SMNVEV come from the germline V gene (reference sequence). DNA of the CDR3: TGTGCCAGCAACCTTGCGGGAGTTCCCGGGGAGCTGTTTTTT. As protein: CASNLAGVPGELFF.

V is TRBV2 and J is TRBJ1-5; D is undetermined. With 7 bases removed from V and 3 bases from J, the gap between germline ends came to 10 bases. CDR3 length: 13 amino acids. Germline loops: CDR1 SNHLY, CDR2 FYNNEI. In nucleotides, the CDR3 is TGTGCCAGCACCGGTAACATCAATCAGCCCCAGCATTTT. Encoded protein: CASTGNINQPQHF.

The rearrangement uses TRBV5-1 and TRBJ2-7; 7 bases fit TRBD2. Germline CDR1 is SGHRS and CDR2 is YFSETQ. V shed 0 bases, J shed 6 bases, and the junction held 6 bases outside the gene matches. The CDR3 extends over 14 amino acids. CDR3 residues: CASSLVGGSLEQYF. CDR3 DNA sequence: TGCGCCAGCAGCTTGGTCGGCGGGAGTCTCGAGCAGTACTTC.

The chain combines TRBV4-3 with TRBJ1-2; D might be TRBD1 (5 bases). V was pared by 4 bases and J by 0 bases, with 12 bases between. Germline CDR1 reads LGHNA; CDR2 reads YSLEER. This CDR3 contains 15 residues. The CDR3 loop is CASSPGGEANYGYTF. CDR3 DNA: TGCGCCAGCAGCCCGGGGGGGGAAGCTAACTATGGCTACACCTTC.

The rearrangement joins TRBV7-2 to TRBJ2-7; D uncertain. V lost 1 base and J 3 bases, leaving 7 bases between the germline ends. This CDR3 comprises 13 residues. Germline V gene lookup returns CDR1 SGHTA and CDR2 FQGNSA. This CDR3 is CASSLGGYYEQYF. The CDR3 DNA is TGTGCCAGCAGCTTAGGAGGTTACTACGAGCAGTACTTC.

V usage is TRBV7-9 and J usage is TRBJ2-1; TRBD1 matches at 7 bases. The V segment lost 4 bases and the J segment 4 bases; nucleotides outside the gene matches: 10. Germline-derived CDR1 and CDR2 are SEHNR and FQNEAQ (reference sequence). This CDR3 region has 16 residues. This chain's CDR3 is CASSSYRGRGYNEQFF. CDR3 nucleotides: TGTGCCAGCAGCTCGTACAGGGGCCGCGGATACAATGAGCAGTTCTTC.

The sample holds one count of this clone. This chain connects TRBV9 to TRBJ2-1; TRBD2 matches 7 bases. Germline loops: CDR1 SGDLS, CDR2 YYNGEE. The ends lost 4 bases at V and 2 bases at J; junction bases unmatched: 6. The CDR3 spans 15 residues. CDR3 bases: TGTGCCAGCAGCCCCGGGACTATCCCCTACAATGAGCAGTTCTTC. As protein: CASSPGTIPYNEQFF.

V usage is TRBV5-8 and J usage is TRBJ2-1; 10 positions agree with TRBD1. Germline V gives CDR1 SGHTS, CDR2 YDEGEE. J lost 8 bases, V lost 3 bases, and 11 bases had no gene match. The length of the CDR3 is 16 residues. The chain's CDR3 is CASSSPPGQGIDEQFF. The DNA of the CDR3 is TGTGCCAGCAGCTCCCCCCCGGGACAGGGGATTGATGAGCAGTTCTTC. Together with reference TRBV5-8 and TRBJ2-1, the CDR3 gives the full variable domain: EAGVTQSPTHLIKTRGQQATLRCSPISGHTSVYWYQQALGLGLQFLLWYDEGEERNRGNFPPRFSGRQFPNYSSELNVNALELEDSALYLCASSSPPGQGIDEQFFGPGTRLTVL.

The gene calls are TRBV13 and TRBJ2-7; possible D gene TRBD2, 6 bases. Germline CDR1 PRHDT, CDR2 FYEKMQ (reference sequence). Trimming shortened V by 0 bases and J by 2 bases, and 8 bases separated the two germline ends. The CDR3 consists of 14 residues. The CDR3 here is CASSLGGSAYEQYF. CDR3 bases: TGTGCCAGCAGCTTAGGCGGGAGCGCCTACGAGCAGTACTTC.

This sequence joins TRBV7-2 and TRBJ2-7; 7 positions match TRBD1. Germline CDR1 reads SGHTA; CDR2 reads FQGNSA. Trimming cost V 6 bases and J 3 bases; bases outside gene matches: 8. This CDR3 comprises 14 residues. The CDR3 coding sequence is TGTGCCAGCAGTTATGTAGGGACAGTCTACGAGCAGTACTTC. The encoded protein is CASSYVGTVYEQYF.

The chain has TRBV5-1 and TRBJ2-7; a possible D gene is TRBD2 (6 bases). V lost 4 bases to trimming and J lost 3 bases, with 14 bases between them. The CDR3 consists of 14 residues. CDR1 and CDR2 from the germline V gene are SGHRS and YFSETQ. The CDR3, as DNA: TGCGCCAGCAGCCACTCCGGGACTCTCTACGAGCAGTACTTC. Amino acid sequence: CASSHSGTLYEQYF. Full variable domain (missing parts from reference TRBV5-1 and TRBJ2-7): KAGVTQTPRYLIKTRGQQVTLSCSPISGHRSVSWYQQTPGQGLQFLFEYFSETQRNKGNFPGRFSGRQFSNSRSEMNVSTLELGDSALYLCASSHSGTLYEQYFGPGTRLTVT.

This rearrangement joins TRBV6-5 to TRBJ2-7; D is perhaps TRBD1 (5 bases). The V gene's germline CDR1 is MNHEY and CDR2 SVGAGI. With 6 bases removed from V and 6 bases from J, the gap between germline ends came to 18 bases. This CDR3 is 14 amino acids long. Written as DNA, the CDR3 is TGTGCCAGCAGCCTGGGCAGGGTTTTTCTCGAGCAGTACTTC. This encodes CASSLGRVFLEQYF.

The chain combines TRBV7-8 with TRBJ2-6; D call uncertain. Germline V CDR1 and CDR2: SGHVS, FQNEAQ. The CDR3 is 15 amino acids. V shed 6 bases and J shed 1 base, with 10 bases lying between them. The CDR3 bases are TGTGCCAGCAGTTTGACCTGGTCTGGGGCCAACGTCCTGACTTTC. The encoded protein is CASSLTWSGANVLTF.

The count of this clone is one. V is TRBV27 and J is TRBJ2-1; D is unclear. Germline V gives CDR1 MNHEY, CDR2 SMNVEV (reference sequence). The V gene lost 3 bases and the J gene lost 5 bases, with 17 bases spanning the gap. The length of the CDR3 is 16 residues. The CDR3 sequence is CASSFLPLETHNEQFF. The CDR3 DNA is TGTGCCAGCAGTTTTTTGCCCCTGGAGACACACAATGAGCAGTTCTTC.

This chain joins TRBV7-6 and TRBJ2-7; a possible D gene is TRBD2 (6 bases). With 1 base removed from V and 3 bases from J, the gap between germline ends came to 13 bases. Per the germline V gene, CDR1 is SGHVS and CDR2 is FNYEAQ. CDR3 size: 15 residues. The CDR3 region has the DNA TGTGCCAGCAGCTTAGTAGGCGACGGGGGCTACGAGCAGTACTTC. Encoded protein: CASSLVGDGGYEQYF.

This chain uses TRBV5-1 with TRBJ2-7; 7 nucleotides align to TRBD1. The germline V gene encodes CDR1 SGHRS and CDR2 YFSETQ. This CDR3 spans 14 amino acids. The ends lost 0 bases at V and 3 bases at J; junction bases unmatched: 3. The CDR3 DNA reads as TGCGCCAGCAGCTTGGCTTCAGGGGGCTACGAGCAGTACTTC. Residues: CASSLASGGYEQYF.

The rearrangement joins TRBV11-3 to TRBJ2-7; no reliable D call. The CDR3 is 12 residues long. Germline V gene lookup returns CDR1 SGHNT and CDR2 YENEEA. V was shortened by 4 bases and J by 4 bases, with 8 bases between the two germline ends. The CDR3: CASSSSSYEQYF. For the CDR3, the DNA is TGTGCCAGCAGCTCCTCAAGTTACGAGCAGTACTTC.

The chain is built from TRBV9 and TRBJ2-1; no firm D call. CDR3 length: 13 residues. Trimming pared 0 bases from V and 6 bases from J, leaving 7 bases between. The germline CDR1 and CDR2 sequences are SGDLS and YYNGEE. CDR3 loop: CASSVGLTNEQFF. The DNA of the CDR3 is TGTGCCAGCAGCGTAGGCCTTACCAATGAGCAGTTCTTC.